Listed below are T cell receptor beta chains from one sample, sequenced in a study of blood T cell repertoires in COVID-19. Repertoires were generated with immunoSEQ multiplex PCR, while TCRdb's copy carries only in-frame clones and drops some. The table shows hundreds of thousands of clones, with about 85% occurring only once. Sequencing was carried out using peripheral blood. The source of these receptors is a woman between 18 and 30 years old who had recovered from COVID-19. Each CDR3 is given with its conserved first and last residue. Each record gives: V gene, D gene, clone size, J gene, CDR3 DNA, CDR3 protein. A D gene is named only where the DNA matches it firmly. The listing skips clone size in some rows; elsewhere it reads once, few, many or a size class.

TRBV11-1	TRBD2	-	TRBJ2-7	TGTGCCAGCAGCCGACTAGCGGAGGTCTACGAGCAGTACTTC	CASSRLAEVYEQYF
TRBV4-3	TRBD2	-	TRBJ2-5	TGCGCCAGCAGCCAAGACGTAGCGGGAGGGCAAGAGACCCAGTACTTC	CASSQDVAGGQETQYF
TRBV25-1	-	-	TRBJ2-5	TGTGCCAGCAGCGATAATGGGGTCCAGCCAGGGGAGACCCAGTACTTC	CASSDNGVQPGETQYF
TRBV5-6	TRBD1	-	TRBJ2-6	TGTGCCAGCAGCCATACAGGGGCTGGGGCCAACGTCCTGACTTTC	CASSHTGAGANVLTF
TRBV5-6	-	-	TRBJ2-2	TGTGCCAGCAGCTCTAATCAGGGCGCGAACACCGGGGAGCTGTTTTTT	CASSSNQGANTGELFF
TRBV7-6	-	once	TRBJ1-3	TGTGCCAGCAGCTTAGGAGGGGGTGGAAACACCATATATTTT	CASSLGGGGNTIYF
TRBV27	-	-	TRBJ1-1	TGTGCCAGCCGGGTGAACACTGAAGCTTTCTTT	CASRVNTEAFF
TRBV13	TRBD1	-	TRBJ1-2	TGTGCCAGCAGCTCACCTACGACAGGGAACTATGGCTACACCTTC	CASSSPTTGNYGYTF
TRBV19	-	-	TRBJ2-7	TGTGCCAGTAGAGGGACAAGGTCCTACGAGCAGTACTTC	CASRGTRSYEQYF
TRBV4-1	TRBD2	-	TRBJ2-1	TGCGCCAGCAGCCAAGGTCCTAGCGGATCCTACAATGAGCAGTTCTTC	CASSQGPSGSYNEQFF
TRBV2	-	-	TRBJ2-3	TGTGCCAGCAGACGTCTAGCGTCTAGCACAGATACGCAGTATTTT	CASRRLASSTDTQYF
TRBV9	-	-	TRBJ2-1	TGTGCCAGCAGCGTGCAGGGAAATGAGCAGTTCTTC	CASSVQGNEQFF
TRBV23-1	-	few	TRBJ1-6	TGCGCCAGCAGTTCTAAGGGGCCGATGAATAATTCACCCCTCCACTTT	CASSSKGPMNNSPLHF
TRBV19	TRBD1	few	TRBJ1-2	TGTGCCAGTAGTACGCTCGGACAGGGGAGAAGTGGCTACACCTTC	CASSTLGQGRSGYTF
TRBV13	TRBD2	-	TRBJ2-7	TGTGCCAGCAGCGGTGGAGGGGAGGGCCCTCTCGAGCAGTACTTC	CASSGGGEGPLEQYF
TRBV11-2	-	-	TRBJ2-7	TGTGCCAGCTCCCTTGGGGACGGGAGCCGTGGCTACGAGCAGTACTTC	CASSLGDGSRGYEQYF
TRBV6-5	TRBD2	-	TRBJ2-2	TGTGCCAGCAGTCTAGCGGTATACACCGGGGAGCTGTTTTTT	CASSLAVYTGELFF
TRBV4-1	TRBD1	-	TRBJ2-7	TGCGCCAGCAGCCAGGACAGGGGGCTCAACGAGCAGTACTTC	CASSQDRGLNEQYF
TRBV20-1	-	-	TRBJ2-3	TGCAGTGCTAGGTCTGATACGCAGTATTTT	CSARSDTQYF
TRBV29-1	-	-	TRBJ1-1	TGCAGCGCCCTCAAGAGGGCAGTGAACACTGAAGCTTTCTTT	CSALKRAVNTEAFF
TRBV11-1	-	-	TRBJ2-3	TGTGCCAGCAGCTTAGCGGGGGCTCCCGAAGCAGATACGCAGTATTTT	CASSLAGAPEADTQYF
TRBV5-1	TRBD1	few	TRBJ1-6	TGCGCCAGCACTCGACAGGGGTTGAGCTCCTATAATTCACCCCTCCACTTT	CASTRQGLSSYNSPLHF
TRBV7-9	TRBD1	many	TRBJ2-1	TGTGCCAGCAGCGCGGACAGGGGGAGCAATGAGCAGTTCTTC	CASSADRGSNEQFF
TRBV30	TRBD2	-	TRBJ2-7	TGTGCCTGGAGTTACCTAGCGGGAGTTGACGAGCAGTACTTC	CAWSYLAGVDEQYF
TRBV27	-	-	TRBJ1-2	TGTGCCAGCAGTTCCCCACCAGGAGGCTACACCTTC	CASSSPPGGYTF
TRBV7-9	TRBD2	-	TRBJ2-7	TGTGCCAGCAGCTCCACTAGCGGGATTTACGAGCAGTACTTC	CASSSTSGIYEQYF
TRBV18	-	-	TRBJ2-7	TGTGCCAGCTCACCAGGACTCTACGAGCAGTACTTC	CASSPGLYEQYF
TRBV19	-	-	TRBJ2-1	TGTGCCAGTAGTATGGAGCATTTCTCCTACAATGAGCAGTTCTTC	CASSMEHFSYNEQFF
TRBV2	TRBD1	few	TRBJ1-2	TGTGCCACCTTTCAGACAGGGAACTATGGCTACACCTTC	CATFQTGNYGYTF
TRBV5-6	-	-	TRBJ1-4	TGTGCCAGCAGCTTGACAGGGACTAATGAAAAACTGTTTTTT	CASSLTGTNEKLFF
TRBV28	-	-	TRBJ1-1	TGTGCCAGCATTCCGACAGGTACAACTGAAGCTTTCTTT	CASIPTGTTEAFF
TRBV5-1	-	-	TRBJ1-2	TGCGCCAGCAGCTTGGGGGCAAGAGGCTACACCTTC	CASSLGARGYTF
TRBV7-8	TRBD2	-	TRBJ2-3	TGTGCCAGCAGTACTAGCGGGGAGTACAGCACAGATACGCAGTATTTT	CASSTSGEYSTDTQYF
TRBV12-5	-	few	TRBJ2-1	TGTGCTAGTGGTTTGCCCAGCCGGGTAAGCTCCTACAATGAGCAGTTCTTC	CASGLPSRVSSYNEQFF
TRBV9	-	-	TRBJ2-7	TGTGCCAGCAGCGTCTTAGGGGACACCTACGAGCAGTACTTC	CASSVLGDTYEQYF
TRBV5-1	TRBD2	-	TRBJ2-5	TGCGCCAGCAGCTTGAGCGGGAGGGCCCATGGTGAGACCCAGTACTTC	CASSLSGRAHGETQYF
TRBV3-1/TRBV3-2	TRBD1	-	TRBJ1-2	TGTGCCAGCAGCCAAGGCACAGGGGGTGGCTACACCTTC	CASSQGTGGGYTF
TRBV7-2	-	-	TRBJ2-3	TGTGCCAGCAGCTTAGGGAGTCGCACAGATACGCAGTATTTT	CASSLGSRTDTQYF
TRBV7-2	-	few	TRBJ2-1	TGTGCCAGCAGCTTAGTAGCGTCTCGCTACAATGAGCAGTTCTTC	CASSLVASRYNEQFF
TRBV4-3	-	once	TRBJ2-3	TGCGCCAGCAGCCAAGATGGCGACTACACAGATACGCAGTATTTT	CASSQDGDYTDTQYF
TRBV27	TRBD1	-	TRBJ1-6	TGTGCCAGCAGCCAAGGACAGGACCCACCCCTCCACTTT	CASSQGQDPPLHF
TRBV7-9	-	-	TRBJ2-1	TGTGCCAGCAGCCGCAGTGTTAATGAGCAGTTCTTC	CASSRSVNEQFF
TRBV6-2/TRBV6-3	TRBD1	-	TRBJ1-5	TGTGCCAGCAGTCGGACAGGGGAGGTTCAGCCCCAGCATTTT	CASSRTGEVQPQHF
TRBV30	-	-	TRBJ1-3	TGTGCCTGGAATAGTCTGGTGAGCTCTGGAAACACCATATATTTT	CAWNSLVSSGNTIYF
TRBV7-2	-	-	TRBJ1-4	TGTGCCAGCAGCTTAGGTCCGGGGGTTCGGGAAAAACTGTTTTTT	CASSLGPGVREKLFF
TRBV3-1/TRBV3-2	TRBD1	-	TRBJ1-1	TGTGCCAGCAGCCGATCCCAGGGGGGGAACACTGAAGCTTTCTTT	CASSRSQGGNTEAFF
TRBV7-2	-	-	TRBJ2-1	TGTGCCAGCAGTTGGGGGACGGGGGATGAGCAGTTCTTC	CASSWGTGDEQFF